The 30 T cell receptor beta chains presented below share a single source sample, sequenced in a study of early T cells in non-severe SARS-CoV-2 infection. TCRdb recomputed calls from the 5' RACE reads with MiXCR, one row per CDR3 protein. This table holds over 95,000 distinct CDR3 sequences, roughly 15% found once. The sample taken for sequencing was whole blood. These receptors came from an adult who was a healthcare worker with PCR-confirmed SARS-CoV-2 infection or an uninfected control (not recorded which).

The V gene is TRBV20-1, the J gene TRBJ1-1; a weak D match, TRBD1 (5 bases). The CDR3 covers 13 residues. Deletions cut 3 bases from V and 5 bases from J, with 13 bases between. The germline gives CDR1 DFQATT, CDR2 SNEGSKA (reference sequence). As DNA, the CDR3 is TGCAGTGCTAGGTCTCGGGGGAATACTGAAGCTTTCTTT. Its translation: CSARSRGNTEAFF.

This clonotype was counted between two and nine times. CDR3 in DNA: TGTGCCAGCAGCTTGTGGACTAGCGGGAGCGATGAGCAGTTCTTC. Translated, it gives CASSLWTSGSDEQFF. The rearrangement joins TRBV7-9 to TRBJ2-1; TRBD2 agrees at 13 bases. This CDR3 has 15 residues. V shed 3 bases, J shed 8 bases, and the junction held 4 bases outside the gene matches. In germline, CDR1 is SEHNR, CDR2 FQNEAQ (reference sequence).

This clonotype showed up just a few times. The V gene is TRBV5-1, the J gene TRBJ1-2; 10 bases match TRBD1. Germline loops: CDR1 SGHRS, CDR2 YFSETQ. CDR3 length equals 14 residues. V trimming: 4 bases; J trimming: 4 bases; junction bases outside the gene matches: 4. The CDR3 loop reads CASSPGQGIYGYTF. The CDR3 coding sequence is TGCGCCAGCAGCCCGGGACAGGGGATCTATGGCTACACCTTC.

V and J are TRBV6-6 and TRBJ1-4; TRBD1 matches at 7 bases. The CDR3 is 14 amino acids. Trimming at V came to 6 bases and at J to 4 bases, leaving 5 bases not matched to a gene. Per germline, CDR1 MNHNY and CDR2 SVGAGI (reference sequence). CDR3 nucleotide sequence: TGTGCCAGCAGCCGACAGGGCTTTAATGAAAAACTGTTTTTT. This translates into CASSRQGFNEKLFF.

The V gene is TRBV28, the J gene TRBJ2-3; 8 positions agree with TRBD2. CDR1 and CDR2 (germline): MDHEN, SYDVKM. V gave up 1 base and J gave up 3 bases; unmatched junction bases: 15. The CDR3 has 19 amino acids. CDR3 in amino acids: CASSLLSSRGGRKTDTQYF. CDR3 sequence (DNA): TGTGCCAGCAGTTTATTATCTTCCCGGGGGGGCCGTAAAACAGATACGCAGTATTTT.

This clonotype was detected a few times. The chain employs TRBV28 and TRBJ2-7; possibly TRBD1 or TRBD2 for D (5 bases each). Deletions cut 7 bases from V and 2 bases from J, with 18 bases between. Germline V gene sequence: CDR1 MDHEN, CDR2 SYDVKM. CDR3 size: 15 residues. The CDR3 region has the DNA TGTGCCAGCATCCAAGCCGGGGACCCGCCCTACGAGCAGTACTTC. Amino acid sequence: CASIQAGDPPYEQYF.

The sample holds a few counts of this clonotype. This chain joins TRBV4-2 and TRBJ2-5; D ambiguous. Trimming cost V 1 base and J 2 bases, with 17 bases left between them. Germline V CDR1 and CDR2: LGHNA, YNFKEQ. This CDR3 is built from 17 residues. The chain's CDR3 is CASSQAGSRGIQETQYF. CDR3 nucleotides: TGTGCCAGCAGCCAAGCTGGTAGCCGAGGTATTCAAGAGACCCAGTACTTC.

This clonotype came up a few times. The genes are TRBV18 and TRBJ1-6, with D maybe TRBD1 (6 bases). Germline V gives CDR1 KGHSH, CDR2 LQKENI. There are 14 residues in the CDR3. Trimming pared 6 bases from V and 8 bases from J, leaving 14 bases between. The CDR3 region has the DNA TGTGCCAGCTCGAGGACAGAGGGAGATTCACCCCTCCACTTT. Translation: CASSRTEGDSPLHF.

The chain recombines TRBV20-1 with TRBJ1-1; D remains unclear. The germline V gene has CDR1 DFQATT and CDR2 SNEGSKA (reference sequence). Trimming shortened V by 1 base and J by 1 base, and 4 bases separated the two germline ends. The CDR3 sequence is 12 residues long. The CDR3 sequence: CSARVRNTEAFF. The CDR3 DNA is TGCAGTGCTAGAGTCCGGAACACTGAAGCTTTCTTT.

V is TRBV10-3 and J is TRBJ1-5; D possibly corresponds to TRBD1 (6 bases). The V gene's germline CDR1 is ENHRY and CDR2 SYGVKD. Trimming removed 3 bases at V and 2 bases at J, with 11 bases between. The CDR3 sequence is 15 residues long. The DNA of the CDR3 is TGTGCCATCAGTGATTCACAGGGAGGCAATCAGCCCCAGCATTTT. Translating gives CAISDSQGGNQPQHF.

This clonotype was found many times. The chain joins TRBV10-3 to TRBJ2-5; D is unclear. The CDR3 totals 12 residues. V was clipped by 2 bases and J by 3 bases, with 4 bases between them. Germline V gives CDR1 ENHRY, CDR2 SYGVKD. The chain's CDR3 is CAISETEETQYF. As DNA, the CDR3 is TGTGCCATCAGTGAGACAGAAGAGACCCAGTACTTC.

The rearrangement links TRBV20-1 to TRBJ2-3; D gene unclear. Germline assignment: CDR1 DFQATT and CDR2 SNEGSKA (reference sequence). This CDR3 contains 12 residues. The ends were cut back, 0 bases at V and 3 bases at J, with 4 bases in the middle. CDR3: CSARDGTDTQYF. The CDR3 DNA reads TGCAGTGCTAGAGATGGGACAGATACGCAGTATTTT.

This clonotype was counted between two and nine times. The V call is TRBV20-1, the J call TRBJ1-1; D possibly corresponds to TRBD1 (6 bases). The germline V gene encodes CDR1 DFQATT and CDR2 SNEGSKA (reference sequence). Between the trimmed V and J ends, which lost 6 bases and 1 base, there was a span of 15 bases. The CDR3 consists of 14 residues. The CDR3 here is CSATSGQANTEAFF. DNA for the CDR3: TGCAGTGCCACGTCGGGACAAGCGAACACTGAAGCTTTCTTT.

This clonotype was counted a few times. The V call is TRBV29-1, the J call TRBJ2-7; TRBD1 is a possible D gene (6 bases). This CDR3 has 15 amino acids. V lost 4 bases, J lost 2 bases, and 18 bases lay in between. Germline V gene lookup returns CDR1 SQVTM and CDR2 ANQGSEA. The CDR3 region is CSVATQRQGTYEQYF. The CDR3 DNA follows: TGCAGCGTTGCAACTCAGCGGCAGGGGACCTACGAGCAGTACTTC.

This clonotype was counted a few times. The chain recombines TRBV27 with TRBJ2-2, with 8 bases matching TRBD1. Losses at the gene ends were 4 bases for V and 1 base for J; bases not matched to a gene: 2. Germline assignment: CDR1 MNHEY and CDR2 SMNVEV (reference sequence). The CDR3 spans 15 residues. The CDR3: CASSYGQGNTGELFF. CDR3 coding DNA: TGTGCCAGCAGTTACGGACAGGGGAACACCGGGGAGCTGTTTTTT.

In this sample, this clonotype turned up a few times. V and J are TRBV18 and TRBJ1-6; D is ambiguous. The CDR3 covers 13 residues. Trimming took off 8 bases at V and 7 bases at J, with 12 bases between the two ends. Germline-derived CDR1 and CDR2 are KGHSH and LQKENI. The CDR3 here is CASTGVTNSPLHF. DNA for the CDR3: TGTGCCAGCACGGGAGTTACCAATTCACCCCTCCACTTT.

In its sample, this clonotype ranks as medium-sized (0.01 to 0.1%). This sequence joins TRBV9 and TRBJ1-2; no definite D call. CDR3 length: 14 residues. V dropped 5 bases and J dropped 4 bases, with 15 bases sitting between them. In germline, CDR1 is SGDLS, CDR2 YYNGEE. CDR3 loop: CASSTDEGGYGYTF. Written as DNA, the CDR3 is TGTGCCAGCAGTACGGACGAAGGCGGCTATGGCTACACCTTC.

This clonotype was counted at least ten times. The chain is built from TRBV6-6 and TRBJ1-5; 10 positions agree with TRBD1. V was pared by 5 bases and J by 2 bases, with 9 bases of the junction left unmatched. The CDR3 runs 17 residues. The germline gives CDR1 MNHNY, CDR2 SVGAGI (reference sequence). The CDR3 sequence: CASSKGQGEGGNQPQHF. The CDR3 nucleotides are TGTGCCAGCAGTAAAGGACAGGGGGAAGGTGGCAATCAGCCCCAGCATTTT.

V gene TRBV18 combines with J gene TRBJ1-3; possible D gene TRBD1, 5 bases. Germline CDR1 is KGHSH and CDR2 is LQKENI. The CDR3 is made up of 15 amino acids. Trimming removed 2 bases from V and 8 bases from J, with 16 bases in between. CDR3 in DNA: TGTGCCAGCTCACCAAGTCCTGAAAGGGGCTACACCATATATTTT. Encoded protein: CASSPSPERGYTIYF.

This clonotype was seen only a few times. The V gene is TRBV6-2 or TRBV6-3, the J gene TRBJ2-5; no definite D call. Germline-derived CDR1 and CDR2 are MNHEY and SVGEGT. The V end lost 5 bases, the J end lost 3 bases, and 7 bases lay between the germline ends. The CDR3 runs to 12 residues. CDR3 amino acids: CASSPAEETQYF. The DNA of the CDR3 is TGTGCCAGCAGTCCGGCAGAAGAGACCCAGTACTTC.

The chain joins TRBV18 to TRBJ2-2, with D tentatively TRBD2 (5 bases). Between the trimmed V and J ends, which lost 6 bases and 4 bases, there was a span of 24 bases. Germline values: CDR1 KGHSH, CDR2 LQKENI. CDR3 length equals 18 residues. The CDR3 DNA reads TGTGCCAGCTCTTCTAGGAGCCCGGGAAACGAGGGCACCGGGGAGCTGTTTTTT. Its translation is CASSSRSPGNEGTGELFF.

The chain is built from TRBV20-1 and TRBJ2-1, with D perhaps given as TRBD1 or TRBD2 (6 bases each). V was shortened by 5 bases and J by 5 bases, with 16 bases between the two germline ends. The CDR3 length is 14 residues. CDR1 DFQATT and CDR2 SNEGSKA come from the germline V gene (reference sequence). DNA of the CDR3: TGCAGTGCTGTCGGTCCGGGGGCGAACAATGAGCAGTTCTTC. It encodes CSAVGPGANNEQFF.

In this sample, this clonotype turned up a few times. The chain carries TRBV19 and TRBJ1-5; maybe TRBD1 (6 bases). CDR1 and CDR2 (germline): LNHDA, SQIVND (reference sequence). Trimming left V 3 bases short and J 3 bases short, with 15 bases between. CDR3 length: 16 residues. Here the CDR3 reads CASSMGRTVINQPQHF. DNA for the CDR3: TGTGCCAGTAGTATGGGCAGGACAGTTATCAATCAGCCCCAGCATTTT.

The DNA for the CDR3 is TGTGCCAGCAGTCACTCCGTGGGGTACCAAGAGACCCAGTACTTC. Protein sequence: CASSHSVGYQETQYF. The rearrangement uses TRBV28 and TRBJ2-5; D is unclear. Germline CDR1 MDHEN, CDR2 SYDVKM. V lost 5 bases and J lost 0, with 13 bases in between. The CDR3 runs to 15 residues.

The V gene is TRBV5-1, the J gene TRBJ2-2; D not certain. The CDR3 is 12 residues long. The germline V and J ends were trimmed by 2 bases and 8 bases, with 7 bases remaining between them. Germline values: CDR1 SGHRS, CDR2 YFSETQ. CDR3 sequence reads: CASSFGPGELFF. The CDR3 DNA reads as TGCGCCAGCAGCTTCGGACCGGGGGAGCTGTTTTTT.

This clonotype was detected a few times. The chain links TRBV20-1 to TRBJ1-3, with 7 bases matching TRBD1. The CDR3 loop spans 14 amino acids. The ends lost 6 bases at V and 2 bases at J; junction bases unmatched: 7. Germline assignment: CDR1 DFQATT and CDR2 SNEGSKA (reference sequence). The CDR3 DNA reads as TGCAGTGCGAGCCGACAGGGCCCTGGAAACACCATATATTTT. Translation: CSASRQGPGNTIYF.

This clonotype appeared a few times. This sequence joins TRBV2 and TRBJ2-1; a weak D match, TRBD2 (5 bases). Germline CDR1 SNHLY, CDR2 FYNNEI. The CDR3 is 16 amino acids. V was cut by 6 bases and J by 1 base, with 16 bases left in between. This CDR3 is CASRPMVGGSYNEQFF. CDR3 DNA: TGTGCCAGCAGACCGATGGTCGGAGGATCCTACAATGAGCAGTTCTTC.

V and J are TRBV4-3 and TRBJ1-1, with D uncertain. CDR1 and CDR2 from the germline V gene are LGHNA and YSLEER. V was cut by 1 base and J by 0 bases, with 9 bases left in between. This CDR3 region has 15 residues. The CDR3 region has the DNA TGCGCCAGCAGCCAAGCTGGGGTTGTGAACACTGAAGCTTTCTTT. It is translated as CASSQAGVVNTEAFF.

This chain uses TRBV5-4 with TRBJ2-7; either TRBD1 or TRBD2 may supply D (5 bases each). V gave up 5 bases and J gave up 2 bases, with 14 bases separating them. Germline CDR1 and CDR2: SGHNT and YYREEE (reference sequence). The CDR3 length is 14 residues. The CDR3 nucleotides read TGTGCCAGCAGAGCAGTTGGGGACCCCTACGAGCAGTACTTC. Translating gives CASRAVGDPYEQYF. Variable domain in full (rest from reference TRBV5-4 and TRBJ2-7): ETGVTQSPTHLIKTRGQQVTLRCSSQSGHNTVSWYQQALGQGPQFIFQYYREEENGRGNFPPRFSGLQFPNYSSELNVNALELDDSALYLCASRAVGDPYEQYFGPGTRLTVT.

This clonotype was counted ten times or more. This chain joins TRBV12-3 or TRBV12-4 and TRBJ1-2, with 10 bases matching TRBD1. The CDR3 runs 14 residues. After removal of 1 base from V and 7 bases from J, the junction contained 3 bases not matched to a gene. CDR3 bases: TGTGCCAGCAGTTTAGTAAGGGACAGGGGTGGCTACACCTTC. Residues: CASSLVRDRGGYTF.